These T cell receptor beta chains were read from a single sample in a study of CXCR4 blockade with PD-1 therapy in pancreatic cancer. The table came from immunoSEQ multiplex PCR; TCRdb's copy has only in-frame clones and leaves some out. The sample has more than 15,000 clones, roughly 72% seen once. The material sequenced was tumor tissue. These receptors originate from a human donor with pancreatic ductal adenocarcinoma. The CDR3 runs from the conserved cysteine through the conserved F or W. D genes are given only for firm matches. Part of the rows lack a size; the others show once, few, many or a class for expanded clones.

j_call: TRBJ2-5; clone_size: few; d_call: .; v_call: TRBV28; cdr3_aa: CASSLTAEETQYF; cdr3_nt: TGTGCCAGCAGCCTCACAGCGGAAGAGACCCAGTACTTC
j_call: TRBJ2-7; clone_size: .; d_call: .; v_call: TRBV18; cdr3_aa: CASSQASDEQYF; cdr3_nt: TGTGCCAGCTCACAGGCGTCCGACGAGCAGTACTTC
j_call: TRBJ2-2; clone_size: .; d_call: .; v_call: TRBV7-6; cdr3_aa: CASSQEGGNTGELFF; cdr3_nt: TGTGCCAGCAGCCAAGAAGGAGGAAACACCGGGGAGCTGTTTTTT
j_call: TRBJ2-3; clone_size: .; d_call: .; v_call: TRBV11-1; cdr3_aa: CASSGGVASRRTDTQYF; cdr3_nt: TGTGCCAGCAGCGGGGGTGTGGCTAGCAGACGCACAGATACGCAGTATTTT
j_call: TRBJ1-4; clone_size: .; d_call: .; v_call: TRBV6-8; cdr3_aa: CASSYSKGGRGATNEKLFF; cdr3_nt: TGTGCCAGCAGTTACTCGAAAGGAGGACGAGGAGCAACTAATGAAAAACTGTTTTTT
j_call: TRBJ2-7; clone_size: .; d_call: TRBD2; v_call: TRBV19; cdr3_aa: CVSSMGSGVSDEQYF; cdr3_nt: TGTGTCAGTAGTATGGGTAGCGGGGTCTCGGACGAGCAGTACTTC
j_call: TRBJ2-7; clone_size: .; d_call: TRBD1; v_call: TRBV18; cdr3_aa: CASSPGQGIGEQYF; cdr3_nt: TGTGCCAGCTCACCGGGACAGGGGATTGGAGAGCAGTACTTC
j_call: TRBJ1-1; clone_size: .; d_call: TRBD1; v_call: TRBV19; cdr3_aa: CASNTGALNTEAFF; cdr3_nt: TGTGCCAGTAATACAGGGGCTCTGAACACTGAAGCTTTCTTT
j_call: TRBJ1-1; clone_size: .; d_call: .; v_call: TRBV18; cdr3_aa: CASSPNRNTEAFF; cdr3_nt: TGTGCCAGCTCACCAAACAGGAACACTGAAGCTTTCTTT
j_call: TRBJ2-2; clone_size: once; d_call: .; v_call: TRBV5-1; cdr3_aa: CASSLSGLANTGELFF; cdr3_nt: TGCGCCAGCAGCTTGAGTGGACTCGCTAACACCGGGGAGCTGTTTTTT
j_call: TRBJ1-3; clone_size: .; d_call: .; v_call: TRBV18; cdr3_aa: CASSPRGEGNTIYF; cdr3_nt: TGTGCCAGCTCACCCCGGGGGGAAGGAAACACCATATATTTT
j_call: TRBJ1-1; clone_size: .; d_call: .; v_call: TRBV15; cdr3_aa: CATRPDRGGTEAFF; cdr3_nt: TGTGCCACCAGACCGGACCGGGGCGGCACTGAAGCTTTCTTT
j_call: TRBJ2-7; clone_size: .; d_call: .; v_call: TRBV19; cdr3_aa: CASSLHQDRSYEQYF; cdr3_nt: TGTGCCAGTAGTCTACACCAAGACCGTTCCTACGAGCAGTACTTC
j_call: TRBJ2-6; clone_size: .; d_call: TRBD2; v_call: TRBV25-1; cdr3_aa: CASSVGGTGANVLTF; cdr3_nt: TGTGCCAGCAGTGTGGGGGGGACCGGGGCCAACGTCCTGACTTTC
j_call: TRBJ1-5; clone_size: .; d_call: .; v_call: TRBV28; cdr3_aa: CASHKQGSNQPQHF; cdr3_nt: TGTGCCAGCCATAAGCAGGGTAGCAATCAGCCCCAGCATTTT
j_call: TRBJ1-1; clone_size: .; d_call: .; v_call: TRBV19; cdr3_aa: CASSPGRSGVTEAFF; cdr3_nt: TGTGCCAGTAGTCCAGGGCGGAGTGGGGTAACTGAAGCTTTCTTT
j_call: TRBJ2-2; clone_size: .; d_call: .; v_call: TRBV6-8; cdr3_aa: CASSLSDSNTGELFF; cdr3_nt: TGTGCCAGCAGTTTATCGGACAGTAACACCGGGGAGCTGTTTTTT
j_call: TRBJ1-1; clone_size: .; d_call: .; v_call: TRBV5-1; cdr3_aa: CASSLASGRMIVTEAFF; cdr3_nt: TGCGCCAGCAGCTTGGCCTCAGGGCGCATGATAGTCACTGAAGCTTTCTTT
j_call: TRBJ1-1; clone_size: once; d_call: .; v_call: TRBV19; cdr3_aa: CASSIIHAGSEAFF; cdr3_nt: TGTGCCAGTAGTATCATCCACGCGGGCAGTGAAGCTTTCTTT
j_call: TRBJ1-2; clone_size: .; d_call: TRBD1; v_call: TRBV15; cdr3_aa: CATRQQTGQAYGYTF; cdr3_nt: TGTGCCACCAGACAACAGACGGGACAGGCCTATGGCTACACCTTC
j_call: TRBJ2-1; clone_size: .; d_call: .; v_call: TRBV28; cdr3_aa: CASSYNRVHEQFF; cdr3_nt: TGTGCCAGCAGTTATAACAGGGTACATGAGCAGTTCTTC
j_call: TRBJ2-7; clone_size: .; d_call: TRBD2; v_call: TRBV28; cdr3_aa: CASSLGGLAGGNEQYF; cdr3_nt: TGTGCCAGCAGTTTAGGGGGACTAGCGGGAGGTAACGAGCAGTACTTC
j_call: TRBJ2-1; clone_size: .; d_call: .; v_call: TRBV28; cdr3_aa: CASKKTPYPSSYNEQFF; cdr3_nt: TGTGCCAGCAAAAAAACCCCCTATCCGAGCTCCTACAATGAGCAGTTCTTC
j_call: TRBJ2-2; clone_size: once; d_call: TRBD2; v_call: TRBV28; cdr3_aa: CASSLTSGRDLVITGELFF; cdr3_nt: TGTGCCAGCAGTTTGACTAGCGGGAGGGACCTAGTGATCACCGGGGAGCTGTTTTTT
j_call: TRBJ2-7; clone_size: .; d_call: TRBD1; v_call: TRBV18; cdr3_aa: CASSPRTGLEEQYF; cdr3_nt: TGTGCCAGCTCACCACGGACAGGGCTAGAGGAGCAGTACTTC
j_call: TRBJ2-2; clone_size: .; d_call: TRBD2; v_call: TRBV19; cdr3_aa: CASSIIELAGPTGELFF; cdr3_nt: TGTGCCAGTAGTATCATAGAGCTAGCGGGCCCCACCGGGGAGCTGTTTTTT
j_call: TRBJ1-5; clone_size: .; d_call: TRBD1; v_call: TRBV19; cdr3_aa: CASSPRQGAGNQPQHF; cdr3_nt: TGTGCCAGTAGTCCTCGACAGGGGGCCGGCAATCAGCCCCAGCATTTT
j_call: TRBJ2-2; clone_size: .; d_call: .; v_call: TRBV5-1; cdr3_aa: CASSSEANTGELFF; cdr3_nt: TGCGCCAGCAGCTCCGAGGCGAACACCGGGGAGCTGTTTTTT
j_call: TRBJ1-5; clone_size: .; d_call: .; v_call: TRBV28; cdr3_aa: CASSKRGDSNQPQHF; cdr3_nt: TGTGCCAGCAGTAAGAGGGGGGATAGCAATCAGCCCCAGCATTTT
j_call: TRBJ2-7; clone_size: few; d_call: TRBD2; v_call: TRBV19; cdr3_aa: CASSPSGYSYEQYF; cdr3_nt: TGTGCCAGTAGTCCTAGCGGGTACTCCTACGAGCAGTACTTC
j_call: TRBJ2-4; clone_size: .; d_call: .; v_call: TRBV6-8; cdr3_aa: CASTASGGGNIQYF; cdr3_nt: TGTGCCAGCACCGCCTCAGGTGGGGGTAACATTCAGTACTTC
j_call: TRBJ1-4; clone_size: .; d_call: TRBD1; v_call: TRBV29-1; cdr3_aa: CSVGQGPYEKLFF; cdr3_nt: TGCAGCGTTGGACAGGGCCCCTACGAAAAACTGTTTTTT
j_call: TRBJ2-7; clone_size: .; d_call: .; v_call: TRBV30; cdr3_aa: CAWRARSSYEQYF; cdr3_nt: TGTGCCTGGAGGGCCCGGAGCTCCTACGAGCAGTACTTC
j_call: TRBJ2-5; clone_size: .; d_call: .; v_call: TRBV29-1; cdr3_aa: CSVDGAGETQYF; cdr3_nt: TGCAGCGTAGATGGAGCTGGGGAGACCCAGTACTTC
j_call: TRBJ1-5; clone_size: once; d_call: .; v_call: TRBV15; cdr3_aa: CATSRDAGFGQSQHF; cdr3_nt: TGTGCCACCAGCAGAGATGCGGGATTCGGCCAGTCCCAGCATTTT
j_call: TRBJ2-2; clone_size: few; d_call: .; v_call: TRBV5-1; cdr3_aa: CASIPGDVPSPGELFF; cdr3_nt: TGCGCCAGCATCCCGGGGGACGTTCCGAGTCCCGGGGAGCTGTTTTTT
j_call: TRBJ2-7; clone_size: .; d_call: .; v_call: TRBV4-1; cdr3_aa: CASSQDIAYEQYF; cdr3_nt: TGCGCCAGCAGCCAAGACATCGCCTACGAGCAGTACTTC
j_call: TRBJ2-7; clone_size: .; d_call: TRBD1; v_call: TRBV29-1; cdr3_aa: CSVESTGSYEQYF; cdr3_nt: TGCAGCGTTGAGTCGACAGGGTCCTACGAGCAGTACTTC
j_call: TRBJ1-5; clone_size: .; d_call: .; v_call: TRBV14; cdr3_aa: CASLTGTLEEGNQPQHF; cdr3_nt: TGTGCCAGTCTTACCGGGACATTAGAGGAGGGCAATCAGCCCCAGCATTTT
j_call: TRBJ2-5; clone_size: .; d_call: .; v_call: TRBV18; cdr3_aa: CASSLQGGTVLQETQYF; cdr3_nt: TGTGCCAGCTCACTACAAGGTGGGACCGTACTTCAAGAGACCCAGTACTTC